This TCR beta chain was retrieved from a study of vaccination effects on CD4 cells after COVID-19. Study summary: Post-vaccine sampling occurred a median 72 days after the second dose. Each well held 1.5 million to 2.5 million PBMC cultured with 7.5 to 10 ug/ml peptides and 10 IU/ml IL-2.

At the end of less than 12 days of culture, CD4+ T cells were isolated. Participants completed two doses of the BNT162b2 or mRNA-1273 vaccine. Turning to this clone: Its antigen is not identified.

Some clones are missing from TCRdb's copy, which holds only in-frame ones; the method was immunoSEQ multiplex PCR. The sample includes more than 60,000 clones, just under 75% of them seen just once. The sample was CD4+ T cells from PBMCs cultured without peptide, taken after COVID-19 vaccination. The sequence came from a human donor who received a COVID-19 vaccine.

CDR3 in DNA: TGTGCCAGCTCTCCATCGTCGGGGGACCAGTACGTC. Encoded protein: CASSPSSGDQYV. The chain combines TRBV18 with TRBJ2-7, with D tentatively TRBD2 (6 bases). The CDR3 is 12 residues long. Germline V gene lookup returns CDR1 KGHSH and CDR2 LQKENI. The V end was cut by 6 bases, the J end by 10 bases, with 16 bases between.